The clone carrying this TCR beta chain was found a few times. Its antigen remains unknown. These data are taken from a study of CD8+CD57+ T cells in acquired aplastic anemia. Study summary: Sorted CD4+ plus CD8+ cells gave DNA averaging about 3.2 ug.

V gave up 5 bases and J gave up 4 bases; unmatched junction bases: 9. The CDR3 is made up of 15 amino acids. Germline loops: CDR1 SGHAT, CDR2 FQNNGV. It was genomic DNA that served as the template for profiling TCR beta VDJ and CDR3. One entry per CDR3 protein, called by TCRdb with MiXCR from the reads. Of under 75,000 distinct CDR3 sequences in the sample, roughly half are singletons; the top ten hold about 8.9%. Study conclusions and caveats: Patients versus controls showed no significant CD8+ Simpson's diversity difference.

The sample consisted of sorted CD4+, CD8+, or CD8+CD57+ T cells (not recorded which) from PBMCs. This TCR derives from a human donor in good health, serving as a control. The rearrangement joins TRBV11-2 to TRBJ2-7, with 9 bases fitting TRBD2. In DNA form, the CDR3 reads TGTGCCAGCAGCCAAGCTGCGGGGGGGCGGTACGAGCAGTACTTC. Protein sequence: CASSQAAGGRYEQYF.